These 29 T cell receptor beta chains share one sample of origin, sequenced in a study of blood T cell repertoires in COVID-19. Using immunoSEQ multiplex PCR, the repertoire was profiled, and TCRdb retains in-frame clones only, with some absent. Of a few hundred thousand clones detected, roughly nine tenths appear once; the ten largest clones hold less than 8%. Material: peripheral blood. Source of these receptors: a man aged 55 to 70 with acute or convalescent COVID-19.

The V and J genes are TRBV7-2 and TRBJ2-7; maybe TRBD2 (6 bases). CDR3 length: 14 amino acids. Trimming shortened V by 3 bases and J by 0 bases, and 9 bases separated the two germline ends. CDR1 is SGHTA and CDR2 is FQGNSA in the germline V gene. The CDR3: CASSFSGPSYEQYF. CDR3 DNA: TGTGCCAGCAGCTTTAGCGGCCCCTCCTACGAGCAGTACTTC.

V usage is TRBV7-3 and J usage is TRBJ1-4, with 8 bases matching TRBD1. Germline V lookup: CDR1 SGHTA, CDR2 FQGTGA. The CDR3 is 15 amino acids. The trim removed 5 bases at V and 3 bases at J, leaving 5 bases unmatched. The CDR3: CASSLGQGPNEKLFF. CDR3 nucleotides: TGTGCCAGCAGCCTCGGACAGGGACCTAATGAAAAACTGTTTTTT. The full variable domain, with the rest looked up from reference TRBV7-3 and TRBJ1-4, is GAGVSQTPSNKVTEKGKYVELRCDPISGHTALYWYRQSLGQGPEFLIYFQGTGAADDSGLPNDRFFAVRPEGSVSTLKIQRTERGDSAVYLCASSLGQGPNEKLFFGSGTQLSVL.

V gene TRBV30 combines with J gene TRBJ2-3, with D possibly TRBD1 on 6 matching bases. This CDR3 comprises 13 residues. CDR1 is GTSNPN and CDR2 is SVGIG in the germline V gene (reference sequence). V was shortened by 2 bases and J by 3 bases, with 9 bases between the two germline ends. CDR3 residues: CAWSLDRTDTQYF. The CDR3 bases are TGTGCCTGGAGTCTCGACAGGACAGATACGCAGTATTTT.

The gene calls are TRBV6-5 and TRBJ1-2, with D perhaps TRBD1 (5 bases). With 5 bases removed from V and 8 bases from J, the gap between germline ends came to 18 bases. Germline loops: CDR1 MNHEY, CDR2 SVGAGI. The CDR3 covers 14 residues. The CDR3 protein is CASSRREGFEGYTF. CDR3 nucleotides: TGTGCCAGCAGTAGGAGGGAGGGGTTCGAAGGCTACACCTTC.

The chain has TRBV28 and TRBJ1-4; D is unclear. Germline CDR1 is MDHEN and CDR2 is SYDVKM. This CDR3 region has 14 residues. V gave up 2 bases and J gave up 5 bases, with 9 bases separating them. The CDR3 sequence: CASSLEGGNEKLFF. In DNA, the CDR3 is TGTGCCAGCAGTTTAGAAGGAGGGAATGAAAAACTGTTTTTT.

The chain recombines TRBV15 with TRBJ2-2; D not certain. Trimming removed 0 bases from V and 1 base from J, with 3 bases in between. Per germline, CDR1 LNHNV and CDR2 YYDKDF (reference sequence). The CDR3 is 14 residues long. The CDR3 bases are TGTGCCACCAGCAGAGACCAGAACACCGGGGAGCTGTTTTTT. It encodes CATSRDQNTGELFF.

This clone was picked up one time. The chain couples TRBV7-3 to TRBJ1-1; D is ambiguous. With 5 bases removed from V and 2 bases from J, the gap between germline ends came to 9 bases. Germline V gene data show CDR1 as SGHTA and CDR2 as FQGTGA. This CDR3 is 13 amino acids long. This CDR3 reads CASSLRRNTEAFF. In DNA, the CDR3 is TGTGCCAGCAGCCTCCGGAGAAACACTGAAGCTTTCTTT.

The rearrangement joins TRBV6-6 to TRBJ2-2, with unresolved D. The V end lost 7 bases, the J end lost 7 bases, and 13 bases lay between the germline ends. Looked up from germline, CDR1 is MNHNY and CDR2 is SVGAGI (reference sequence). CDR3 length equals 13 residues. The CDR3 here is CASTRLLGGELFF. For the CDR3, the DNA is TGTGCCAGCACCCGACTCCTCGGCGGGGAGCTGTTTTTT.

This clone was recorded a few times. V usage is TRBV7-2 and J usage is TRBJ2-1; 7 nucleotides line up with TRBD2. There are 17 residues in the CDR3. The V segment lost 5 bases and the J segment 0 bases; nucleotides outside the gene matches: 10. Germline CDR1 is SGHTA and CDR2 is FQGNSA. CDR3 bases: TGTGCCAGCAGCACCCGACTAGCCAGGAGCTCCTACAATGAGCAGTTCTTC. Translation gives CASSTRLARSSYNEQFF.

The rearrangement links TRBV7-9 to TRBJ2-3, with a tentative D call TRBD2 (5 bases). Deletions cut 3 bases from V and 4 bases from J, with 17 bases between. Germline V lookup: CDR1 SEHNR, CDR2 FQNEAQ (reference sequence). The CDR3 totals 16 residues. The CDR3 DNA is TGTGCCAGCAGCTTCCGAGTGGGAGCCTCCCCAGATACGCAGTATTTT. This translates into CASSFRVGASPDTQYF.

The gene calls are TRBV7-3 and TRBJ1-2; D gene uncertain. Germline V CDR1 and CDR2: SGHTA, FQGTGA. With 2 bases removed from V and 1 base from J, the gap between germline ends came to 11 bases. This CDR3 has 15 residues. CDR3 sequence: CASSLGGGGNYGYTF. Written as DNA, the CDR3 is TGTGCCAGCAGCTTAGGAGGAGGTGGTAACTATGGCTACACCTTC.

J is TRBJ1-1 and V is TRBV27, with 8 positions matching TRBD1. Germline V CDR1 and CDR2: MNHEY, SMNVEV (reference sequence). The junction had 4 bases not matched to a gene; V was cut back by 3 bases and J by 4 bases. The CDR3 spans 14 residues. The CDR3 region has the DNA TGTGCCAGCAGTTTTTCCGGACAGGGCACTGAAGCTTTCTTT. Its protein is CASSFSGQGTEAFF.

Points on this clone: At the DNA level, this CDR3 is encoded by other sequences in the same sample as well. The chain joins TRBV5-1 to TRBJ1-2; TRBD1 matches at 7 bases. Germline loops: CDR1 SGHRS, CDR2 YFSETQ. The junction had 5 bases not matched to a gene; V was cut back by 1 base and J by 5 bases. This CDR3 has 14 amino acids. The CDR3 loop is CASSLTTGFYGYTF. The CDR3, as DNA: TGCGCCAGCAGCTTGACGACAGGGTTTTATGGCTACACCTTC.

The chain carries TRBV7-6 and TRBJ2-3, with 12 bases aligning to TRBD2. The V gene end was trimmed by 8 bases and the J gene end by 3 bases; junction bases not matched to a gene: 6. This CDR3 is 15 amino acids long. CDR1 and CDR2 (germline): SGHVS, FNYEAQ. The CDR3 nucleotides are TGTGCCAGCCGCATGACTAGCGGGAGAACAGATACGCAGTATTTT. It codes for CASRMTSGRTDTQYF.

This chain connects TRBV11-2 to TRBJ2-7, with 10 bases lining up with TRBD1. The CDR3 extends over 17 amino acids. The V and J ends lost 3 bases and 5 bases, in that order; junction bases with no gene match: 13. Per germline, CDR1 SGHAT and CDR2 FQNNGV. The CDR3: CASSFSLSGTGANEQYF. In nucleotides, the CDR3 is TGTGCCAGCAGCTTCTCATTATCCGGGACAGGGGCGAACGAGCAGTACTTC.

The rearrangement joins TRBV19 to TRBJ2-4, with 7 bases identical to TRBD1. The trim removed 1 base at V and 1 base at J, leaving 4 bases unmatched. Per germline, CDR1 LNHDA and CDR2 SQIVND (reference sequence). The CDR3 extends over 16 amino acids. Here the CDR3 DNA reads TGTGCCAGTAGTATAGGTACAGGGGTGGCCAAAAACATTCAGTACTTC. Encoded protein: CASSIGTGVAKNIQYF.

This chain uses TRBV11-3 with TRBJ1-1, with TRBD1 matching 9 bases. The CDR3 is made up of 16 amino acids. V was pared by 3 bases and J by 5 bases, with 10 bases of the junction left unmatched. Germline assignment: CDR1 SGHNT and CDR2 YENEEA. The chain's CDR3 is CASSLDNWTGETEAFF. The CDR3 region has the DNA TGTGCCAGCAGCTTGGATAACTGGACAGGGGAAACTGAAGCTTTCTTT.

The chain combines TRBV11-3 with TRBJ2-7, with 11 bases that match TRBD1. CDR1 SGHNT and CDR2 YENEEA come from the germline V gene. The CDR3 consists of 20 residues. V was clipped by 5 bases and J by 1 base; unmatched bases: 19. CDR3 in DNA: TGTGCCAGCAGCCCGGGACAGGGGGGACTTCGGGACTATCCTTCCTACGAGCAGTACTTC. It translates to CASSPGQGGLRDYPSYEQYF.

This clone has only one observation. This chain uses TRBV27 with TRBJ2-5; 8 nucleotides agree with TRBD1. The J segment lost 4 bases and the V segment lost 6 bases, leaving 10 bases of the junction unmatched. Germline-derived CDR1 and CDR2 are MNHEY and SMNVEV (reference sequence). This CDR3 is built from 15 residues. CDR3 sequence reads: CASSLQTDRVETQYF. In nucleotides, the CDR3 is TGTGCCAGCAGCCTACAGACGGACAGGGTAGAGACCCAGTACTTC.

V usage is TRBV29-1 and J usage is TRBJ2-5; D is possibly TRBD1 (6 bases). In germline, CDR1 is SQVTM, CDR2 ANQGSEA. The CDR3 is made up of 11 amino acids. Trimming stripped 7 bases from V and 6 bases from J, with 12 bases between. CDR3 protein: CSAETGQTQYF. In DNA form, the CDR3 reads TGCAGCGCCGAAACAGGGCAGACCCAGTACTTC.

The gene calls are TRBV28 and TRBJ1-2; a possible D gene is TRBD1 (6 bases). Germline values: CDR1 MDHEN, CDR2 SYDVKM. The CDR3 totals 17 residues. The germline V and J ends were trimmed by 3 bases and 7 bases, with 24 bases remaining between them. CDR3 coding DNA: TGTGCCAGCAGTTTGGCCGGGACAACCGAAACCTTGGGTGGCTACACCTTC. Translating it yields CASSLAGTTETLGGYTF.

J is TRBJ2-2 and V is TRBV9, with 14 bases that match TRBD2. CDR1 and CDR2 (germline): SGDLS, YYNGEE. CDR3 length: 16 residues. V gave up 4 bases and J gave up 7 bases; unmatched junction bases: 6. This chain's CDR3 is CASSQTSGRAIGELFF. CDR3 DNA: TGTGCCAGCAGCCAGACTAGCGGGAGGGCCATCGGGGAGCTGTTTTTT. The entire variable domain, with the rest obtained from reference TRBV9 and TRBJ2-2, is as follows: DSGVTQTPKHLITATGQRVTLRCSPRSGDLSVYWYQQSLDQGLQFLIQYYNGEERAKGNILERFSAQQFPDLHSELNLSSLELGDSALYFCASSQTSGRAIGELFFGEGSRLTVL.

The chain links TRBV7-9 to TRBJ1-6; 9 nucleotides agree with TRBD1. The CDR3 is 15 amino acids. V was pared by 5 bases and J by 8 bases, with 7 bases of the junction left unmatched. The germline V gene has CDR1 SEHNR and CDR2 FQNEAQ (reference sequence). DNA of the CDR3: TGTGCCAGCAGCCTACGACAGGGGGGTCATTCACCCCTCCACTTT. This sequence encodes CASSLRQGGHSPLHF.

The chain is built from TRBV25-1 and TRBJ1-1; 7 nucleotides line up with TRBD1. Germline loops: CDR1 MGHDK, CDR2 SYGVNS. The CDR3 is made up of 14 amino acids. J was trimmed by 3 bases and V by 3 bases; bases with no gene match: 4. CDR3: CASSDIGQDTEAFF. The CDR3 DNA reads as TGTGCCAGCAGTGACATCGGACAGGACACTGAAGCTTTCTTT. The full variable domain, completed using reference TRBV25-1 and TRBJ1-1, is EADIYQTPRYLVIGTGKKITLECSQTMGHDKMYWYQQDPGMELHLIHYSYGVNSTEKGDLSSESTVSRIRTEHFPLTLESARPSHTSQYLCASSDIGQDTEAFFGQGTRLTVV.

The chain links TRBV24-1 to TRBJ2-1; 8 bases are shared with TRBD1. The length of the CDR3 is 14 residues. The ends lost 4 bases at V and 9 bases at J; junction bases unmatched: 7. Germline lookup yields CDR1 KGHDR and CDR2 SFDVKD. The CDR3 protein is CATSDPDRDGEQFF. For the CDR3, the DNA is TGTGCCACCAGTGACCCGGACAGGGACGGTGAGCAGTTCTTC.

This chain connects TRBV5-4 to TRBJ1-2; TRBD1 matches 7 bases. Germline V gene lookup returns CDR1 SGHNT and CDR2 YYREEE (reference sequence). The length of the CDR3 is 17 residues. V lost 1 base and J lost 4; bases outside the gene matches: 13. The CDR3 coding sequence is TGTGCCAGCAGCTTGTACAAGTCTCCAGGGGGAAGCTATGGCTACACCTTC. Encoded protein: CASSLYKSPGGSYGYTF.

This chain joins TRBV6-2 or TRBV6-3 and TRBJ2-3; D possibly corresponds to TRBD1 (7 bases). Germline-derived CDR1 and CDR2 are MNHEY and SVGEGT. This CDR3 comprises 16 residues. The ends were cut back, 4 bases at V and 2 bases at J, with 16 bases in the middle. This chain's CDR3 is CASSSRDRSITDTQYF. In nucleotides, the CDR3 is TGTGCCAGCAGTTCGCGGGACAGAAGCATCACAGATACGCAGTATTTT.

This clone was seen just once. The chain links TRBV19 to TRBJ1-5, with TRBD1 as a possible D gene (5 bases). The CDR3 consists of 16 residues. V was shortened by 2 bases and J by 2 bases, with 13 bases between the two germline ends. Germline V gene sequence: CDR1 LNHDA, CDR2 SQIVND (reference sequence). The CDR3 spells CASSITGLEGNQPQHF. DNA of the CDR3: TGTGCCAGTAGTATAACGGGACTGGAGGGCAATCAGCCCCAGCATTTT.

The chain joins TRBV5-8 to TRBJ1-3, with TRBD1 identical over 7 bases. With 3 bases clipped from V and 2 bases from J, the junction kept 2 bases outside the gene matches. This CDR3 is 14 amino acids long. CDR1 SGHTS and CDR2 YDEGEE come from the germline V gene. CDR3 nucleotide sequence: TGTGCCAGCAGCTGGGGACAGCCTGGAAACACCATATATTTT. Encoded protein: CASSWGQPGNTIYF.